Shown below are 18 T cell receptor beta chains from a single sample sequenced in a study of T-cell reconstitution after alpha-beta-depleted transplantation in children. Molecular barcoding with unique molecular identifiers was used for the TCRbeta library. Each CDR3 protein is one row after TCRdb ran MiXCR on the PCR reads. This sample carries hundreds of thousands of distinct CDR3 sequences, about 10% of them seen once, and the ten largest clones take around 2%. Here the sequenced sample was PBMCs, taken before TCRalphabeta/CD19-depleted stem cell transplant. These receptors all stem from a child younger than 10 with inherited bone marrow failure, due to receive a stem cell transplant.

J is TRBJ2-1 and V is TRBV30; 8 bases are a match to TRBD1. The CDR3 runs 16 residues. CDR1 is GTSNPN and CDR2 is SVGIG in the germline V gene (reference sequence). Unmatched junction bases numbered 12, after V lost 2 bases and J lost 6 bases. CDR3 DNA sequence: TGTGCCTGGAGTCTCATCGGACAGGGAAGGCCCAATGAGCAGTTCTTC. Its translation is CAWSLIGQGRPNEQFF.

In this sample, this clonotype turned up many times. The chain's CDR3 is CASTRTGSDEQYF. The DNA of the CDR3 is TGTGCCAGCACCAGGACAGGGTCGGACGAGCAGTACTTC. V gene TRBV9 combines with J gene TRBJ2-7; 8 bases fit TRBD1. Trimming cost V 6 bases and J 5 bases; bases outside gene matches: 7. Looked up from germline, CDR1 is SGDLS and CDR2 is YYNGEE. This CDR3 has 13 amino acids.

This clonotype was found many times. The chain carries TRBV12-3 or TRBV12-4 and TRBJ1-2, with TRBD1 matching over 9 bases. CDR3 length equals 14 residues. V trimming: 5 bases; J trimming: 7 bases; junction bases outside the gene matches: 8. The CDR3, as DNA: TGTGCCAGCAGTCCGCGGGACAGGGAAGTTGGCTACACCTTC. Its translation: CASSPRDREVGYTF.

This clonotype has only a few counts. The gene calls are TRBV5-1 and TRBJ2-3; 8 nucleotides match TRBD2. This CDR3 spans 15 amino acids. From germline, CDR1 is SGHRS and CDR2 YFSETQ. After removal of 1 base from V and 2 bases from J, the junction contained 3 bases not matched to a gene. For the CDR3, the DNA is TGCGCCAGCAGCTTGACTAGCGGACTCACAGATACGCAGTATTTT. Amino acids: CASSLTSGLTDTQYF.

This clonotype occurred many times. CDR3 in DNA: TGTGCCATCAGTGTGGGAGGAGACGAGCAGTACTTC. This gives the protein CAISVGGDEQYF. This sequence joins TRBV10-3 and TRBJ2-7, with a weak D call TRBD2 (6 bases). The CDR3 runs to 12 residues. Germline CDR1 reads ENHRY; CDR2 reads SYGVKD. V was clipped by 4 bases and J by 5 bases, with 9 bases between them.

This clonotype was detected ten times or more. V gene TRBV6-1 combines with J gene TRBJ1-2, with TRBD1 matching 7 bases. CDR1 and CDR2 from the germline V gene are MNHNS and SASEGT. There are 13 residues in the CDR3. V gave up 5 bases and J gave up 1 base; unmatched junction bases: 1. CDR3 amino acids: CASSRDSNYGYTF. The CDR3 DNA follows: TGTGCCAGCAGTCGGGACAGTAACTATGGCTACACCTTC.

The chain employs TRBV4-3 and TRBJ2-1; 13 bases agree with TRBD2. Looked up from germline, CDR1 is LGHNA and CDR2 is YSLEER. V lost 4 bases, J lost 0 bases, and 3 bases stayed unmatched. This CDR3 spans 17 amino acids. CDR3 residues: CASSLWTSGSSYNEQFF. The CDR3 bases are TGCGCCAGCAGCCTTTGGACTAGCGGGAGCTCCTACAATGAGCAGTTCTTC.

This clonotype was found many times. CDR3 in amino acids: CAISERTGFYNEQFF. CDR3 nucleotides: TGTGCCATCAGTGAGAGGACAGGGTTTTACAATGAGCAGTTCTTC. The chain recombines TRBV10-3 with TRBJ2-1; 8 bases are a match to TRBD1. The CDR3 is made up of 15 amino acids. Germline loops: CDR1 ENHRY, CDR2 SYGVKD. The V and J ends lost 2 bases and 4 bases, in that order; junction bases with no gene match: 4.

This clonotype was recorded at least ten times. This rearrangement joins TRBV5-1 to TRBJ2-5; D is undetermined. The germline V gene has CDR1 SGHRS and CDR2 YFSETQ. V shed 0 bases and J shed 1 base, with 7 bases lying between them. The CDR3 extends over 14 amino acids. Written as DNA, the CDR3 is TGCGCCAGCAGCTTGGTGGCAGCCCAAGAGACCCAGTACTTC. Translated, it gives CASSLVAAQETQYF.

This clonotype was seen a handful of times. The V gene is TRBV15, the J gene TRBJ2-7; TRBD2 agrees at 11 bases. This CDR3 comprises 19 residues. Germline CDR1 is LNHNV and CDR2 is YYDKDF (reference sequence). V dropped 0 bases and J dropped 0; count of bases not matched to a gene: 10. The CDR3 is CATSRDRASGRMSSYEQYF. DNA of the CDR3: TGTGCCACCAGCAGAGATAGGGCTAGCGGGAGGATGAGCTCCTACGAGCAGTACTTC.

In its sample, this clonotype was seen many times. This rearrangement joins TRBV20-1 to TRBJ2-2; unclear D gene. Germline V gene lookup returns CDR1 DFQATT and CDR2 SNEGSKA (reference sequence). The CDR3 loop spans 14 amino acids. Trimming removed 1 base from V and 4 bases from J, with 10 bases in between. The CDR3 loop is CSARVGQTTGELFF. The CDR3 region has the DNA TGCAGTGCTAGAGTTGGGCAGACCACCGGGGAGCTGTTTTTT.

This clonotype has only a few counts. The rearrangement links TRBV27 to TRBJ2-7, with 9 bases lining up with TRBD1. The CDR3 length is 12 residues. V shed 6 bases and J 6 bases; nucleotides not matched to a gene: 3. The germline V gene has CDR1 MNHEY and CDR2 SMNVEV (reference sequence). CDR3 sequence reads: CASSDRGSEQYF. The CDR3 nucleotides read TGTGCCAGCAGCGACAGGGGGAGCGAGCAGTACTTC.

This clonotype turned up a few times. This rearrangement joins TRBV20-1 to TRBJ1-1; tentatively, D is TRBD1 (5 bases). V lost 4 bases and J 0 bases, leaving 12 bases between the germline ends. The CDR3 extends over 14 amino acids. The germline V gene has CDR1 DFQATT and CDR2 SNEGSKA (reference sequence). The CDR3 loop reads CSATTQGMNTEAFF. In DNA form, the CDR3 reads TGCAGTGCTACTACCCAGGGCATGAACACTGAAGCTTTCTTT.

This clonotype was picked up many times. The chain employs TRBV27 and TRBJ2-7; D is perhaps TRBD1 (6 bases). CDR3 length equals 13 residues. Deletions cut 4 bases from V and 7 bases from J, with 14 bases between. The germline gives CDR1 MNHEY, CDR2 SMNVEV (reference sequence). The CDR3 loop reads CASSSVNREEQYF. In nucleotides, the CDR3 is TGTGCCAGCAGTTCTGTGAACAGGGAGGAGCAGTACTTC.

This clonotype was counted ten times or more. In nucleotides, the CDR3 is TGCAGCGTTGAAGGCCAGACCGCCGGGGAGCTGTTTTTT. As protein: CSVEGQTAGELFF. V is TRBV29-1 and J is TRBJ2-2; D ambiguous. The germline gives CDR1 SQVTM, CDR2 ANQGSEA. The V gene lost 1 base and the J gene lost 6 bases, with 9 bases spanning the gap. This CDR3 region has 13 residues.

In its sample, this clonotype was seen many times. This chain connects TRBV10-3 to TRBJ2-7; D not resolved. Germline CDR1 ENHRY, CDR2 SYGVKD. V was shortened by 4 bases and J by 5 bases, with 9 bases between the two germline ends. The CDR3 loop spans 12 amino acids. This CDR3 reads CAISVAENEQYF. The CDR3 DNA sequence: TGTGCCATCAGTGTGGCCGAGAACGAGCAGTACTTC.

V usage is TRBV29-1 and J usage is TRBJ2-7; 8 bases align to TRBD1. Germline CDR1 reads SQVTM; CDR2 reads ANQGSEA. The J segment lost 2 bases and the V segment lost 4 bases, leaving 4 bases of the junction unmatched. The CDR3 is made up of 13 amino acids. The CDR3 region is CSVADRAAYEQYF. CDR3 DNA: TGCAGCGTTGCGGACAGGGCCGCCTACGAGCAGTACTTC.

The chain uses TRBV5-1 and TRBJ1-1; 10 nucleotides match TRBD1. The CDR3 totals 16 residues. Germline CDR1 SGHRS, CDR2 YFSETQ. Losses at the gene ends were 2 bases for V and 1 base for J; bases not matched to a gene: 5. Written as DNA, the CDR3 is TGCGCCAGCAGCTTCGGACAGGGGGGAGCGAACACTGAAGCTTTCTTT. Translation gives CASSFGQGGANTEAFF.